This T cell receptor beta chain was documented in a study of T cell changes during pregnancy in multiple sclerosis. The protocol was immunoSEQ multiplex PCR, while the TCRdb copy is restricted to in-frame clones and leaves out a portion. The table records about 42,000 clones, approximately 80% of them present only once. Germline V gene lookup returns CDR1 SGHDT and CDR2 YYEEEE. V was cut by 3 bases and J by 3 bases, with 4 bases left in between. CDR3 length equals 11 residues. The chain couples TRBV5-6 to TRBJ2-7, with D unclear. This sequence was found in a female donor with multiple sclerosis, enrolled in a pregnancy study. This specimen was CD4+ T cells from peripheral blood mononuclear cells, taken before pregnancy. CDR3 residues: CASSSYYEQYF. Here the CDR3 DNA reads TGTGCCAGCAGCTCTTACTACGAGCAGTACTTC.